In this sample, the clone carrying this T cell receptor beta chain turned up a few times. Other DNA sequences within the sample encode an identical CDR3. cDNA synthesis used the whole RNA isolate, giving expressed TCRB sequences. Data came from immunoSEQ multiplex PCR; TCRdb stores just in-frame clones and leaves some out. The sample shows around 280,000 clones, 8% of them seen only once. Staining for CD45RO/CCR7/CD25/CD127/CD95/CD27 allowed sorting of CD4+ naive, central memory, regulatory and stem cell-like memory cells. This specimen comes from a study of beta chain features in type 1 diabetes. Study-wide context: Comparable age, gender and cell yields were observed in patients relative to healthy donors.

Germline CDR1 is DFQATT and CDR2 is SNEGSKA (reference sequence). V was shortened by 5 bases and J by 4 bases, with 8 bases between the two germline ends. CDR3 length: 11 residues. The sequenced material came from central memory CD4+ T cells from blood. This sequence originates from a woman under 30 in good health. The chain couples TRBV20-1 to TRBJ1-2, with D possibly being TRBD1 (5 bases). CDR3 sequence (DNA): TGCAGTGCTGGGACTTTCTATGGCTACACCTTC. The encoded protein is CSAGTFYGYTF.